The text below deals with one T cell receptor (beta chain). Primers included in the PCR were 60 Vbeta and 13 Jbeta primers. The table came from immunoSEQ multiplex PCR; TCRdb's copy has only in-frame clones and leaves some out. Among 72,000 or so clones listed, approximately 60% were seen once. The CDR3 loop spans 12 amino acids. Trimming stripped 10 bases from V and 0 bases from J, with 9 bases between. Germline values: CDR1 LNHDA, CDR2 SQIVND (reference sequence). The data originate from a study of cytomegalovirus exposure and HLA in healthy donors. The sequenced material came from PBMCs. The chain links TRBV19 to TRBJ1-1; D possibly corresponds to TRBD1 (6 bases). This TCR was sampled from a woman in her forties or fifties in good health and CMV-seronegative. In nucleotides, the CDR3 is TGTGCCACTGGGGACATGAACACTGAAGCTTTCTTT. The encoded protein is CATGDMNTEAFF.